A selection of T cell receptor beta chains follows, all from one sample in a study of blood T cell repertoires in COVID-19. Clones were read by immunoSEQ multiplex PCR, and TCRdb kept only the in-frame ones, dropping some. The sample consists of some 150,000 clones, about four fifths of them appearing once. The sample was peripheral blood. These receptors all come from a man in his fifties or sixties with acute or convalescent COVID-19. CDR3s include the opening cysteine and the closing phenylalanine or tryptophan. A D gene is named only where the DNA matches it firmly. Size is omitted from some rows. Given values are once, few, many or a class for expanded clones.

cdr3_length	j_call	v_call	d_call	clone_size	cdr3_aa	cdr3_nt
18	TRBJ1-3	TRBV28	TRBD1	-	CASSRPGQGAISGNTIYF	TGTGCCAGCAGTCGTCCGGGACAGGGGGCTATTTCTGGAAACACCATATATTTT
16	TRBJ2-1	TRBV9	-	-	CASSVVPLLEYNEQFF	TGTGCCAGCAGCGTAGTCCCCTTGCTAGAGTACAATGAGCAGTTCTTC
16	TRBJ2-1	TRBV6-4	TRBD2	-	CASSRTSGGAYNEQFF	TGTGCCAGCAGTCGGACTAGCGGGGGGGCCTACAATGAGCAGTTCTTC
15	TRBJ2-3	TRBV18	-	-	CASSPRQGSTDTQYF	TGTGCCAGCTCACCACGTCAGGGTAGCACAGATACGCAGTATTTT
15	TRBJ2-7	TRBV13	TRBD2	once	CASRRLAANSYEQYF	TGTGCCAGCAGGAGACTAGCGGCTAACTCCTACGAGCAGTACTTC
17	TRBJ1-2	TRBV6-1	TRBD1	-	CASSERGTGSYPYGYTF	TGTGCCAGCAGTGAAAGGGGGACAGGATCGTACCCCTATGGCTACACCTTC
16	TRBJ2-5	TRBV7-8	-	once	CASSLEGSGGRETQYF	TGTGCCAGCAGCTTAGAGGGCTCGGGGGGCCGGGAGACCCAGTACTTC
18	TRBJ2-6	TRBV4-1	TRBD2	-	CASSQEAGAGAGANVLTF	TGCGCCAGCAGCCAAGAGGCGGGAGCGGGGGCTGGGGCCAACGTCCTGACTTTC
15	TRBJ1-4	TRBV6-2/TRBV6-3	-	few	CASSPRDTGSRKLFF	TGTGCCAGCAGCCCCCGGGACACCGGGTCACGAAAACTGTTTTTT
15	TRBJ1-4	TRBV3-1/TRBV3-2	-	-	CASSTRGGTNEKLFF	TGTGCCAGCAGCACCCGAGGGGGAACTAATGAAAAACTGTTTTTT
14	TRBJ1-6	TRBV6-6	-	few	CASSAPRLISPLHF	TGTGCCAGCAGTGCGCCGAGACTTATTTCACCCCTCCACTTT
11	TRBJ1-1	TRBV20-1	-	-	CSAGRSTEAFF	TGCAGTGCTGGCCGTTCCACTGAAGCTTTCTTT
18	TRBJ1-2	TRBV7-8	TRBD1	-	CASSSKGQGAIVGNGYTF	TGTGCCAGCAGCTCCAAAGGACAGGGGGCGATAGTTGGTAATGGCTACACCTTC
14	TRBJ1-1	TRBV10-3	TRBD1	-	CAIRQGGSHTEAFF	TGTGCCATCAGACAGGGGGGATCGCACACTGAAGCTTTCTTT
15	TRBJ2-7	TRBV28	-	-	CASSSPGDSSYEQYF	TGTGCCAGCAGTTCCCCGGGGGACAGCTCCTACGAGCAGTACTTC
14	TRBJ1-1	TRBV7-9	TRBD1	-	CASSFRQGKGEAFF	TGTGCCAGCAGCTTCAGACAGGGAAAAGGGGAAGCTTTCTTT
16	TRBJ2-2	TRBV4-1	-	-	CASSQGYRRNTGELFF	TGCGCCAGCAGCCAAGGGTACCGGAGAAACACCGGGGAGCTGTTTTTT
13	TRBJ2-5	TRBV9	TRBD1	-	CASSGNRGETQYF	TGTGCCAGCAGCGGGAACAGGGGAGAGACCCAGTACTTC
18	TRBJ1-6	TRBV4-1	-	-	CASSQLTLASSYNSPLHF	TGCGCCAGCAGCCAATTAACCCTTGCCAGCTCCTATAATTCACCCCTCCACTTT
14	TRBJ1-1	TRBV11-2	-	-	CASSLGQGSTEAFF	TGTGCCAGCAGCTTAGGTCAGGGGAGCACTGAAGCTTTCTTT
14	TRBJ1-5	TRBV5-6	TRBD1	-	CASSHQGAGQPQHF	TGTGCCAGCAGCCACCAGGGGGCCGGTCAGCCCCAGCATTTT
16	TRBJ2-6	TRBV3-1/TRBV3-2	-	-	CASSNREISGANVLTF	TGTGCCAGCAGCAACAGGGAAATTTCTGGGGCCAACGTCCTGACTTTC
15	TRBJ2-7	TRBV24-1	-	few	CATSAGTPPGYEQYF	TGTGCCACCAGTGCCGGGACTCCGCCCGGATACGAGCAGTACTTC
15	TRBJ2-1	TRBV19	-	-	CASSIGGATYNEQFF	TGTGCCAGTAGTATTGGGGGGGCCACCTACAATGAGCAGTTCTTC
15	TRBJ1-1	TRBV25-1	-	-	CASSEGGAANTEAFF	TGTGCCAGCAGTGAAGGGGGGGCGGCGAACACTGAAGCTTTCTTT
14	TRBJ1-3	TRBV5-1	TRBD1	-	CASSLGTAGNTIYF	TGCGCCAGCAGCTTAGGGACAGCCGGAAACACCATATATTTT
15	TRBJ2-5	TRBV4-1	-	-	CASSRFTSLGETQYF	TGCGCCAGCAGTCGATTTACTTCTCTCGGGGAGACCCAGTACTTC
14	TRBJ2-2	TRBV7-6	-	-	CASRVTSNTGELFF	TGTGCCAGCAGGGTGACTTCGAACACCGGGGAGCTGTTTTTT
14	TRBJ2-7	TRBV3-1/TRBV3-2	TRBD1	-	CASSRTGTGVEQYF	TGTGCCAGCAGCCGAACCGGGACAGGGGTCGAGCAGTACTTC
15	TRBJ1-2	TRBV7-2	-	-	CASSLTHFHNYGYTF	TGTGCCAGCAGCTTAACGCACTTCCATAACTATGGCTACACCTTC
15	TRBJ2-3	TRBV7-9	TRBD1	-	CASSSGQGRTDTQYF	TGTGCCAGCAGCTCGGGACAGGGAAGAACAGATACGCAGTATTTT
13	TRBJ1-2	TRBV28	TRBD1	-	CASSQGGVYGYTF	TGTGCCAGCAGCCAAGGGGGCGTCTATGGCTACACCTTC
16	TRBJ1-4	TRBV2	TRBD1	-	CASSKDRVLTNEKLFF	TGTGCCAGCTCCAAGGACAGGGTGTTAACTAATGAAAAACTGTTTTTT
12	TRBJ2-7	TRBV18	-	-	CASSPVGREQYF	TGTGCCAGCTCACCAGTGGGGCGGGAGCAGTACTTC
16	TRBJ1-2	TRBV21-1	-	-	CASSKVDRACGYGYTF	TGTGCCAGCAGCAAAGTCGACAGGGCATGTGGCTATGGCTACACCTTC